Following are 18 T cell receptor beta chains from one sample sequenced in a study of technical replicates of blood from four donors. The protocol was immunoSEQ multiplex PCR, while the TCRdb copy is restricted to in-frame clones and leaves out a portion. This table holds 75,000 to 95,000 clones, just under 95% found once. The specimen was T cells isolated from PBMCs. Source of these receptors: a human donor in good health.

The chain uses TRBV7-9 and TRBJ1-5; D not resolved. The CDR3 totals 14 residues. Per the germline V gene, CDR1 is SEHNR and CDR2 is FQNEAQ (reference sequence). Trimming took off 5 bases at V and 7 bases at J, with 15 bases between the two ends. The CDR3 protein is CASSPQHVRQPQHF. DNA for the CDR3: TGTGCCAGCAGCCCCCAACATGTCAGACAGCCCCAGCATTTT.

V and J are TRBV29-1 and TRBJ1-2; the D gene is possibly TRBD1 (6 bases). The CDR3 extends over 14 amino acids. With 4 bases removed from V and 4 bases from J, the gap between germline ends came to 16 bases. Germline V CDR1 and CDR2: SQVTM, ANQGSEA. CDR3 in amino acids: CSVVGGPAGYGYTF. The CDR3 coding sequence is TGCAGCGTTGTGGGGGGGCCGGCCGGCTATGGCTACACCTTC.

The V gene is TRBV5-1, the J gene TRBJ2-7; TRBD1 matches at 9 bases. V shed 0 bases, J shed 5 bases, and the junction held 6 bases outside the gene matches. This CDR3 region has 15 residues. CDR1 and CDR2 (germline): SGHRS, YFSETQ. CDR3 in DNA: TGCGCCAGCAGCTTGGGAGGACAGGGGATCAACGAGCAGTACTTC. Translated: CASSLGGQGINEQYF.

In DNA, the CDR3 is TGTGCCAGCAGTGAAGAGGCTAGCGGGAGAAATGAGCAGTTCTTC. Translating gives CASSEEASGRNEQFF. V is TRBV6-1 and J is TRBJ2-1, with 10 bases fitting TRBD2. Germline V gives CDR1 MNHNS, CDR2 SASEGT. Trimming removed 1 base from V and 7 bases from J; junction bases left unmatched: 4. The CDR3 is 15 amino acids.

This clone was observed at least ten times. The CDR3 loop reads CSVEQGLNTEAFF. The CDR3 DNA reads as TGCAGCGTGGAACAGGGGTTGAACACTGAAGCTTTCTTT. V usage is TRBV29-1 and J usage is TRBJ1-1, with 7 bases matching TRBD1. This CDR3 comprises 13 residues. Germline V gene lookup returns CDR1 SQVTM and CDR2 ANQGSEA. Unmatched junction bases numbered 4, after V lost 6 bases and J lost 0 bases.

The chain links TRBV13 to TRBJ2-5; D gene unclear. The V and J ends lost 3 bases and 2 bases respectively, with 10 bases between them. This CDR3 has 14 amino acids. The germline CDR1 and CDR2 sequences are PRHDT and FYEKMQ (reference sequence). This chain's CDR3 is CASSFWRMQETQYF. The CDR3 coding sequence is TGTGCCAGCAGCTTTTGGCGGATGCAAGAGACCCAGTACTTC. Filled out from reference TRBV13 and TRBJ2-5, the complete variable domain reads AAGVIQSPRHLIKEKRETATLKCYPIPRHDTVYWYQQGPGQDPQFLISFYEKMQSDKGSIPDRFSAQQFSDYHSELNMSSLELGDSALYFCASSFWRMQETQYFGPGTRLLVL.

The genes are TRBV6-5 and TRBJ1-4, with 7 nucleotides matching TRBD1. V gave up 5 bases and J gave up 4 bases; unmatched junction bases: 7. Germline-derived CDR1 and CDR2 are MNHEY and SVGAGI. This CDR3 contains 15 residues. The CDR3 nucleotides read TGTGCCAGCAGTATAAACAGGGGAAGTAATGAAAAACTGTTTTTT. Protein: CASSINRGSNEKLFF.

The chain employs TRBV19 and TRBJ2-7; TRBD1 matches at 7 bases. V was clipped by 5 bases and J by 3 bases; unmatched bases: 4. This CDR3 spans 13 amino acids. Germline V gene lookup returns CDR1 LNHDA and CDR2 SQIVND (reference sequence). The CDR3 here is CASSPTGLYEQYF. DNA for the CDR3: TGTGCCAGTAGTCCGACAGGGCTCTACGAGCAGTACTTC.

V usage is TRBV27 and J usage is TRBJ2-3; D not certain. V shed 1 base and J shed 4 bases, with 9 bases lying between them. CDR1 and CDR2 (germline): MNHEY, SMNVEV (reference sequence). The CDR3 is 14 amino acids. CDR3 nucleotides: TGTGCCAGCAGTTTATTACGGTTAGCAGATACGCAGTATTTT. Translating gives CASSLLRLADTQYF.

This chain uses TRBV10-3 with TRBJ1-1; D perhaps matches TRBD1 (5 bases). The CDR3 consists of 14 residues. Germline V gene sequence: CDR1 ENHRY, CDR2 SYGVKD. V was pared by 7 bases and J by 4 bases, with 16 bases between. CDR3 bases: TGTGCCATCACTCGGATGGGGCCGGGCACTGAAGCTTTCTTT. Translation gives CAITRMGPGTEAFF.

This rearrangement joins TRBV9 to TRBJ1-1; D ambiguous. Germline values: CDR1 SGDLS, CDR2 YYNGEE. V was shortened by 7 bases and J by 8 bases, with 12 bases between the two germline ends. CDR3 length equals 11 residues. CDR3 sequence (DNA): TGTGCCAGCGGGCAGGCACCAGAAGCTTTCTTT. Translating gives CASGQAPEAFF.

This sequence joins TRBV9 and TRBJ2-7; 12 nucleotides line up with TRBD1. The V gene end was trimmed by 8 bases and the J gene end by 9 bases; junction bases not matched to a gene: 12. The CDR3 is 14 residues long. Per germline, CDR1 SGDLS and CDR2 YYNGEE. CDR3 sequence reads: CASTPGTGGLGQYF. CDR3 sequence (DNA): TGTGCCAGTACCCCCGGGACAGGGGGCCTCGGGCAGTACTTC.

The CDR3 sequence is CASSFSHVSGNTIYF. CDR3 bases: TGTGCCAGCAGTTTTTCACACGTCTCTGGAAACACCATATATTTT. The genes are TRBV27 and TRBJ1-3, with D uncertain. With 3 bases removed from V and 0 bases from J, the gap between germline ends came to 9 bases. Germline CDR1 and CDR2: MNHEY and SMNVEV (reference sequence). The CDR3 spans 15 residues.

The gene calls are TRBV28 and TRBJ2-1; weak D call: TRBD1 (5 bases). The CDR3 consists of 14 residues. V shed 5 bases and J shed 7 bases, with 15 bases lying between them. CDR1 and CDR2 (germline): MDHEN, SYDVKM. This CDR3 reads CASSRRQGRNEQFF. The CDR3 nucleotides are TGTGCCAGCAGTAGACGCCAGGGTAGGAATGAGCAGTTCTTC.

V is TRBV2 and J is TRBJ2-7, with TRBD2 matching 9 bases. V lost 2 bases, J lost 7 bases, and 18 bases stayed unmatched. This CDR3 is built from 18 residues. From germline, CDR1 is SNHLY and CDR2 FYNNEI. CDR3 bases: TGTGCCAGCAGTGAATTTGGGGTACTAGCGGGCGGATTCGAGGAGCAGTACTTC. Translated, it gives CASSEFGVLAGGFEEQYF.

V usage is TRBV15 and J usage is TRBJ2-7; 7 nucleotides align to TRBD2. V was clipped by 3 bases and J by 7 bases; unmatched bases: 15. The CDR3 extends over 16 amino acids. CDR1 is LNHNV and CDR2 is YYDKDF in the germline V gene (reference sequence). For the CDR3, the DNA is TGTGCCACCAGCAGTACCTTGGCAGGGAGGGACCAAGAGCAGTACTTC. Translation: CATSSTLAGRDQEQYF.

V and J are TRBV5-1 and TRBJ2-5, with TRBD2 matching 13 bases. Germline lookup yields CDR1 SGHRS and CDR2 YFSETQ. The CDR3 sequence is 16 residues long. V lost 0 bases to trimming and J lost 3 bases; unmatched junction nucleotides: 2. For the CDR3, the DNA is TGCGCCAGCAGCTTGGACGGGACTAGCGGGAAAGAGACCCAGTACTTC. Protein product: CASSLDGTSGKETQYF. The full variable domain, completed using reference TRBV5-1 and TRBJ2-5, is KAGVTQTPRYLIKTRGQQVTLSCSPISGHRSVSWYQQTPGQGLQFLFEYFSETQRNKGNFPGRFSGRQFSNSRSEMNVSTLELGDSALYLCASSLDGTSGKETQYFGPGTRLLVL.

V usage is TRBV25-1 and J usage is TRBJ1-2, with a weak D call TRBD1 (6 bases). Trimming took off 2 bases at V and 5 bases at J, with 9 bases between the two ends. CDR1 MGHDK and CDR2 SYGVNS come from the germline V gene. This CDR3 spans 13 amino acids. CDR3 sequence reads: CASSEEGEYGYTF. In DNA form, the CDR3 reads TGTGCCAGCAGTGAAGAGGGGGAGTATGGCTACACCTTC.